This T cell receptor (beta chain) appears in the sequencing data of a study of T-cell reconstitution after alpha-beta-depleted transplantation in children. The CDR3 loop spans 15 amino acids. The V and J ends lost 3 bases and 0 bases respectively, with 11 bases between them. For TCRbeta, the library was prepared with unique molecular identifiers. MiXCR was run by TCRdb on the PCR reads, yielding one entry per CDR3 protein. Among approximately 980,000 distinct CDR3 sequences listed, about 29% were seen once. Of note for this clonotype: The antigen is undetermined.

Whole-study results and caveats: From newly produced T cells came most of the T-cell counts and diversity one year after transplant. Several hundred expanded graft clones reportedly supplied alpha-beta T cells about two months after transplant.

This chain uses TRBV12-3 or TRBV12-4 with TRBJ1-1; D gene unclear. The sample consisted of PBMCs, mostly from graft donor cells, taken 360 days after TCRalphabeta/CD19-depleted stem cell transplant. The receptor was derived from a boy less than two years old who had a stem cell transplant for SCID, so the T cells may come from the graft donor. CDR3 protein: CASSFSTGVNTEAFF. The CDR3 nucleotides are TGTGCCAGCAGTTTTAGTACTGGGGTGAACACTGAAGCTTTCTTT.